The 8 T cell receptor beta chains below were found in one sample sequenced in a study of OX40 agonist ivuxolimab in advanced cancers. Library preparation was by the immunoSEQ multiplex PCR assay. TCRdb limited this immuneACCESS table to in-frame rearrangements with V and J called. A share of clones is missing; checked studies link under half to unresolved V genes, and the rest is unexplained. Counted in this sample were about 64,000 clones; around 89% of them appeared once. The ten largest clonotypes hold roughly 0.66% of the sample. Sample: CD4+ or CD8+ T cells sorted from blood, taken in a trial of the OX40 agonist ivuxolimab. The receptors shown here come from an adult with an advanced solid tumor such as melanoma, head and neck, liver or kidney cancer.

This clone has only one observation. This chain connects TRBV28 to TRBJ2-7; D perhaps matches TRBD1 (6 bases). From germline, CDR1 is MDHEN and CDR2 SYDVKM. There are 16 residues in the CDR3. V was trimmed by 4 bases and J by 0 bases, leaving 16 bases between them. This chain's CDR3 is CASSSQERGSSYEQYF. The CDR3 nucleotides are TGTGCCAGCAGTTCTCAAGAAAGGGGGAGCTCCTACGAGCAGTACTTC.

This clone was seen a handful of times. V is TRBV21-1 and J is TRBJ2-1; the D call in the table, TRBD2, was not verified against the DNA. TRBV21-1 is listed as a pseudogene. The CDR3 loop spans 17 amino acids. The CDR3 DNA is TGTGCCAGCATAAGACTAGCGGGAGGGCCCTCCTACAATGAGCAGTTCTTC. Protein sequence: CASIRLAGGPSYNEQFF.

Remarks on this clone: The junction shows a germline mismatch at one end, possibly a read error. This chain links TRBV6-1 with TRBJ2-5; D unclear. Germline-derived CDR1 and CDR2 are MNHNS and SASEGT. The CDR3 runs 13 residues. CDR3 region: CASSEDLRWTQYF. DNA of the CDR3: TGTGCCAGCAGCGAAGACTTAAGGTGGACCCAGTACTTC.

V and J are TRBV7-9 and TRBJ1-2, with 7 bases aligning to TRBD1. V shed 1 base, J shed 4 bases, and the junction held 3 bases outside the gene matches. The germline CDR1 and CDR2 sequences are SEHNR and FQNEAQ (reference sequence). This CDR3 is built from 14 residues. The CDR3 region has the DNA TGTGCCAGCAGCTTAGGGACAGGATTCTATGGCTACACCTTC. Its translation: CASSLGTGFYGYTF.

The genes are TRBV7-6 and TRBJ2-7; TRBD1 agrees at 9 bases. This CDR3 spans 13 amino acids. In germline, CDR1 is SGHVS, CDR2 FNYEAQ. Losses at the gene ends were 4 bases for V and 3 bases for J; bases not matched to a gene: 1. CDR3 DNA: TGTGCCAGCAGCTGGGACAGGGACTACGAGCAGTACTTC. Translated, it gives CASSWDRDYEQYF. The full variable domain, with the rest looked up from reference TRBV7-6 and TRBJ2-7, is GAGVSQSPRYKVTKRGQDVALRCDPISGHVSLYWYRQALGQGPEFLTYFNYEAQQDKSGLPNDRFSAERPEGSISTLTIQRTEQRDSAMYRCASSWDRDYEQYFGPGTRLTVT.

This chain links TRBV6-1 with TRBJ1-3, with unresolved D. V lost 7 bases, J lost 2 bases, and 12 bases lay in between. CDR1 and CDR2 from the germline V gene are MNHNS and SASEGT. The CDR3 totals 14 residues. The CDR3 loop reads CASTKGGPGNTIYF. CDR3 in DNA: TGTGCCAGCACGAAGGGAGGACCTGGAAACACCATATATTTT.

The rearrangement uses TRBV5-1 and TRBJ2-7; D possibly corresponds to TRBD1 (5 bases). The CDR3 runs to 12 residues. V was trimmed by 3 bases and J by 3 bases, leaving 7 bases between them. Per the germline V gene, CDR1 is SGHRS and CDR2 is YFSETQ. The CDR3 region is CASSSGHYEQYF. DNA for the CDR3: TGCGCCAGCAGCTCTGGACACTACGAGCAGTACTTC.

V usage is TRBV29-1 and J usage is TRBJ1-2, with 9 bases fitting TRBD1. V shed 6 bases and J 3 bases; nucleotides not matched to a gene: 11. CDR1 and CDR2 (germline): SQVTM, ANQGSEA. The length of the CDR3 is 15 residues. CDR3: CSVPLTGGGYYGYTF. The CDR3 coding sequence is TGCAGCGTCCCACTCACAGGGGGCGGTTACTATGGCTACACCTTC.